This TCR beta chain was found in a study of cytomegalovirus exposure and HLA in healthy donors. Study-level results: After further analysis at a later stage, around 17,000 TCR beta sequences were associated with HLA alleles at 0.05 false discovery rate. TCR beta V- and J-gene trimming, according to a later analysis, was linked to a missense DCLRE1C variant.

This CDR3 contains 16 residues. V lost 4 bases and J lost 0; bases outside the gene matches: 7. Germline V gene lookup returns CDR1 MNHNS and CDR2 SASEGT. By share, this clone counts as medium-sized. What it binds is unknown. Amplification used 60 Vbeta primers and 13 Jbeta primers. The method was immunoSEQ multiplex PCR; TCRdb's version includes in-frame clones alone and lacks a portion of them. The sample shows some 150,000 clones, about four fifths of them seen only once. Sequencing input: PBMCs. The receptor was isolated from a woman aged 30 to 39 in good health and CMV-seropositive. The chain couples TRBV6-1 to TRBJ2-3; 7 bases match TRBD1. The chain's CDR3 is CASSVEGGGSTDTQYF. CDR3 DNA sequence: TGTGCCAGCAGTGTGGAAGGGGGCGGTAGCACAGATACGCAGTATTTT.